This T cell receptor beta chain was sequenced in a study of blood T cell repertoires in COVID-19. About the study: In each case, the material was cDNA or gDNA derived from T cells, B-cell-depleted T cells, or PBMCs.

The study recruited people aged about 18 to 90 years across approximately 23 US areas. Membership in each cohort depended on participant-reported clinical history. Germline CDR1 and CDR2: LNHDA and SQIVND (reference sequence). The V end was cut by 8 bases, the J end by 7 bases, with 18 bases between. This CDR3 region has 15 residues. In the original processing: Estimates of nucleated cell counts were drawn from the amplification of reference gene primers. Measured with immunoSEQ multiplex PCR; TCRdb has only the in-frame clones, and not every one. V, J and clone size derive from that table, while D and trimming were established from the DNA sequence. The table includes hundreds of thousands of clones, under 90% detected once.

The J gene is TRBJ1-6, the V gene TRBV19, with D tentatively TRBD1 (6 bases). The source is a man aged 18 to 29 who had recovered from COVID-19. The sample consisted of PBMCs or T cells enriched from blood (not recorded which). The CDR3 bases are TGTGCCAGTCAAGGGGGGGGCGCGGGGAATTCACCCCTCCACTTT. Translating gives CASQGGGAGNSPLHF.